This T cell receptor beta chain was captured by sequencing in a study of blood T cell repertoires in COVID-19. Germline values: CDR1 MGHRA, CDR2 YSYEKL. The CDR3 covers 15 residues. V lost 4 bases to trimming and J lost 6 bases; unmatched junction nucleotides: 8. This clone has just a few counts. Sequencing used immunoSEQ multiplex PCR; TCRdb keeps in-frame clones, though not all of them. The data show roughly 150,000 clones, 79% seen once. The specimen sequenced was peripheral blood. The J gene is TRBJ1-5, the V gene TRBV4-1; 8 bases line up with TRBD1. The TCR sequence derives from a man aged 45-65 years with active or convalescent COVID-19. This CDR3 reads CASSPQTGAVQPQHF. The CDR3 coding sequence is TGCGCCAGCAGCCCACAGACAGGGGCGGTTCAGCCCCAGCATTTT.